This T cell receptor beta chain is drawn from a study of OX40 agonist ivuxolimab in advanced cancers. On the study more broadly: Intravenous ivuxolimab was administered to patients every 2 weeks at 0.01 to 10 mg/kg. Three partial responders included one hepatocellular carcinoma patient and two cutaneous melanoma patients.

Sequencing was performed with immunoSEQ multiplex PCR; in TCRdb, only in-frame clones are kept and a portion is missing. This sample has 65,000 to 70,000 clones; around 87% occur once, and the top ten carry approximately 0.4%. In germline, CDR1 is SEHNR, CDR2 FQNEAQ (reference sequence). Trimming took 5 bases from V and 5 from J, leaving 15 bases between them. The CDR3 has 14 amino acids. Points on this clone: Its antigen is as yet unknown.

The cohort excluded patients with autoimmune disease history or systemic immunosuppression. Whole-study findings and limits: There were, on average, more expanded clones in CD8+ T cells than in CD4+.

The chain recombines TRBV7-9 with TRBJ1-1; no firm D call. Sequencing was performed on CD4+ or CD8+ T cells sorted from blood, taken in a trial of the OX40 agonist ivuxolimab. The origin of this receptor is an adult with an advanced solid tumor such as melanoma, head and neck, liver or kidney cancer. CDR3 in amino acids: CASSTYMRGTEAFF. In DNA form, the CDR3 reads TGTGCCAGCAGCACGTATATGCGGGGTACTGAAGCTTTCTTT.